These 18 T cell receptor beta chains were sequenced from one sample in a study of cytomegalovirus exposure and HLA in healthy donors. The PCR made use of 60 Vbeta and 13 Jbeta primers. Data came from immunoSEQ multiplex PCR; TCRdb stores just in-frame clones and leaves some out. The sample has over 150,000 clones, around 73% seen once; the top ten hold less than 3.5%. The sequenced sample consisted of PBMCs. Source of these receptors: a woman aged 25 to 39 in good health and CMV-seronegative.

The chain links TRBV19 to TRBJ1-5, with no clear D. V was trimmed by 4 bases and J by 3 bases, leaving 10 bases between them. Germline-derived CDR1 and CDR2 are LNHDA and SQIVND (reference sequence). CDR3 size: 14 residues. CDR3 sequence (DNA): TGTGCCAGTAGTAAACTCGGGGACAATCAGCCCCAGCATTTT. Translated, it gives CASSKLGDNQPQHF.

Only one count was recorded for this clone. The chain employs TRBV9 and TRBJ2-5; possible D gene TRBD2, 6 bases. From germline, CDR1 is SGDLS and CDR2 YYNGEE. Trimming took 1 base from V and 0 from J, leaving 10 bases between them. The CDR3 sequence is 15 residues long. The CDR3 nucleotides read TGTGCCAGCAGCGTAATGGAGGGAGACCAAGAGACCCAGTACTTC. It specifies CASSVMEGDQETQYF.

CDR3 region: CASSPAQGYEFF. The DNA of the CDR3 is TGTGCCAGCAGCCCGGCTCAGGGGTACGAGTTCTTC. The chain couples TRBV7-9 to TRBJ2-1; TRBD1 might be the D (6 bases). The germline gives CDR1 SEHNR, CDR2 FQNEAQ (reference sequence). Trimming removed 5 bases at V and 14 bases at J, with 16 bases between. CDR3 length: 12 amino acids.

The chain joins TRBV6-1 to TRBJ2-1, with 8 bases that match TRBD2. J gave up 7 bases and V 5 bases, and 4 bases lay outside the gene matches. The germline V gene has CDR1 MNHNS and CDR2 SASEGT. This CDR3 spans 13 amino acids. Here the CDR3 DNA reads TGTGCCAGCAGTAGCGGGAGCAGGAATGAGCAGTTCTTC. Amino acid sequence: CASSSGSRNEQFF.

The V and J genes are TRBV7-8 and TRBJ2-2; possibly TRBD1 for D (6 bases). The CDR3 has 15 residues. The V gene lost 3 bases and the J gene lost 0 bases, with 8 bases spanning the gap. Germline V gene sequence: CDR1 SGHVS, CDR2 FQNEAQ. CDR3 amino acids: CASSLRGTNTGELFF. The CDR3 DNA reads as TGTGCCAGCAGCTTGAGGGGGACGAACACCGGGGAGCTGTTTTTT.

In its sample, this clone was seen once. The rearrangement joins TRBV7-6 to TRBJ1-2; D possibly corresponds to TRBD1 (5 bases). CDR1 SGHVS and CDR2 FNYEAQ come from the germline V gene. This CDR3 is 15 amino acids long. The germline V and J ends were trimmed by 0 bases and 3 bases, with 11 bases remaining between them. The CDR3 loop reads CASSLAWSGDYGYTF. DNA of the CDR3: TGTGCCAGCAGCTTAGCGTGGTCGGGGGACTATGGCTACACCTTC.

This clone turned up a few times. This rearrangement joins TRBV4-2 to TRBJ2-1, with TRBD2 identical over 9 bases. This CDR3 region has 15 residues. Germline CDR1 and CDR2: LGHNA and YNFKEQ. V dropped 1 base and J dropped 8; count of bases not matched to a gene: 6. CDR3 bases: TGTGCCAGCAGCCAAGTAGCGGGAGATAGGGATGAGCAGTTCTTC. Protein: CASSQVAGDRDEQFF.

This chain uses TRBV27 with TRBJ2-3; 8 nucleotides match TRBD2. The V segment lost 2 bases and the J segment 8 bases; nucleotides outside the gene matches: 9. Germline values: CDR1 MNHEY, CDR2 SMNVEV (reference sequence). There are 15 residues in the CDR3. The CDR3 loop is CASSLGRLAGPTQYF. DNA for the CDR3: TGTGCCAGCAGTTTAGGACGCCTAGCGGGTCCTACGCAGTATTTT.

This clone was recorded a few times. The V call is TRBV10-3, the J call TRBJ1-1, with 7 bases fitting TRBD1. Germline V gives CDR1 ENHRY, CDR2 SYGVKD. Trimming took 2 bases from V and 4 from J; bases not matched to a gene: 7. There are 15 residues in the CDR3. This CDR3 reads CAISEQRTGGTEAFF. CDR3 bases: TGTGCCATCAGTGAGCAGAGGACAGGAGGCACTGAAGCTTTCTTT.

The gene calls are TRBV6-5 and TRBJ2-7; TRBD1 is a possible D gene (7 bases). This CDR3 region has 12 residues. Per the germline V gene, CDR1 is MNHEY and CDR2 is SVGAGI. V lost 6 bases to trimming and J lost 4 bases, with 10 bases between them. CDR3 coding DNA: TGTGCCAGCAGACAGGGGAGGTACGAGCAGTACTTC. It codes for CASRQGRYEQYF.

The chain joins TRBV19 to TRBJ1-4; D not certain. Between the trimmed V and J ends, which lost 3 bases and 8 bases, there was a span of 16 bases. CDR1 LNHDA and CDR2 SQIVND come from the germline V gene (reference sequence). The CDR3 is made up of 15 amino acids. This CDR3 reads CASSIDVGRGEKLFF. CDR3 nucleotides: TGTGCCAGTAGTATCGATGTTGGCCGCGGGGAAAAACTGTTTTTT.

This clone was observed a few times. This chain links TRBV7-8 with TRBJ1-1; D call uncertain. The V gene's germline CDR1 is SGHVS and CDR2 FQNEAQ. The ends were cut back, 1 base at V and 8 bases at J, with 8 bases in the middle. The CDR3 totals 12 residues. The CDR3 nucleotides are TGTGCCAGCAGCTTAGGAAGAGGCGAAGCTTTCTTT. This sequence encodes CASSLGRGEAFF.

This clone was observed a few times. The J gene is TRBJ1-4, the V gene TRBV10-3; 7 bases are a match to TRBD1. The CDR3 sequence is 14 residues long. Germline V CDR1 and CDR2: ENHRY, SYGVKD. Germline trimming cut 6 bases from V and 8 bases from J; bases unmatched to any gene: 9. CDR3 DNA sequence: TGTGCCATCAGGGCGACAGGGATGGGAGAAAAACTGTTTTTT. Its translation: CAIRATGMGEKLFF.

This chain connects TRBV15 to TRBJ2-2, with 7 bases lining up with TRBD1. Looked up from germline, CDR1 is LNHNV and CDR2 is YYDKDF (reference sequence). V shed 0 bases and J 0 bases; nucleotides not matched to a gene: 16. CDR3 size: 21 residues. CDR3 sequence reads: CATSRDLGATGNIANTGELFF. The CDR3 DNA reads TGTGCCACCAGCAGAGACCTCGGCGCGACAGGGAACATCGCGAACACCGGGGAGCTGTTTTTT.

The CDR3 nucleotides are TGCGCCAGCAGCCCCAATTACCGGGACAGCCTCTATGGCTACACCTTC. Protein: CASSPNYRDSLYGYTF. The gene calls are TRBV5-1 and TRBJ1-2; 7 bases match TRBD1. The J segment lost 4 bases and the V segment lost 4 bases, leaving 13 bases of the junction unmatched. This CDR3 spans 16 amino acids. CDR1 and CDR2 (germline): SGHRS, YFSETQ. The entire variable domain, with the rest obtained from reference TRBV5-1 and TRBJ1-2, is as follows: KAGVTQTPRYLIKTRGQQVTLSCSPISGHRSVSWYQQTPGQGLQFLFEYFSETQRNKGNFPGRFSGRQFSNSRSEMNVSTLELGDSALYLCASSPNYRDSLYGYTFGSGTRLTVV.

V gene TRBV7-2 combines with J gene TRBJ2-1; the match to TRBD2 covers 9 bases. Germline CDR1 SGHTA, CDR2 FQGNSA. This CDR3 is 14 amino acids long. V lost 6 bases, J lost 8 bases, and 8 bases stayed unmatched. The CDR3 is CASRSSGSSDEQFF. The DNA for the CDR3 is TGTGCCAGCAGGAGTAGCGGGAGTTCCGATGAGCAGTTCTTC.

The rearrangement links TRBV5-1 to TRBJ2-3, with D possibly TRBD2 on 5 matching bases. This CDR3 contains 16 residues. Trimming pared 0 bases from V and 0 bases from J, leaving 11 bases between. CDR1 is SGHRS and CDR2 is YFSETQ in the germline V gene. The CDR3 DNA follows: TGCGCCAGCAGCTTGGCCGGGATTTCTAGCACAGATACGCAGTATTTT. Translating gives CASSLAGISSTDTQYF.

V and J are TRBV5-4 and TRBJ2-5; 15 bases are shared with TRBD2. TRBJ2-7 explains the end of the DNA better; the J call may be wrong. Germline CDR1 reads SGHNT; CDR2 reads YYREEE (reference sequence). The CDR3 sequence is 15 residues long. The chain's CDR3 is CASSQRTSGRDEQYF. The CDR3 DNA sequence: TGTGCCAGCAGCCAAAGGACTAGCGGGAGGGACGAGCAGTACTTC.